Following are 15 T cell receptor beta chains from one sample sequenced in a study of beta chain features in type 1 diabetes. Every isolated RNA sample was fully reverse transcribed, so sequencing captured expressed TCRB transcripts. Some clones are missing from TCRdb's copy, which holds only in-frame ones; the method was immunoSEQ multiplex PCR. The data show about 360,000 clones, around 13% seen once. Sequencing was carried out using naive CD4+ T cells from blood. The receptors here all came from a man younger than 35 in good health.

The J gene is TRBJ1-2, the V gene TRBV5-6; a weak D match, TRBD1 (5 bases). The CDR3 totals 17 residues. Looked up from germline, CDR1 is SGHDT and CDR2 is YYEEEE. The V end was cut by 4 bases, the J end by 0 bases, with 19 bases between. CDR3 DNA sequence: TGTGCCAGCAGCCGAATCATCCAGACAGAAGCTAACTATGGCTACACCTTC. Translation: CASSRIIQTEANYGYTF.

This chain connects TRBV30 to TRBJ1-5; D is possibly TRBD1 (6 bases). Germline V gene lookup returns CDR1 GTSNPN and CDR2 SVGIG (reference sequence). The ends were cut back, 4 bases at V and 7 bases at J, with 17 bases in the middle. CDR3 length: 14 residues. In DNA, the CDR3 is TGTGCCTGGAACCTTGGGCAGGGGCTACAGCCCCAGCATTTT. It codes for CAWNLGQGLQPQHF.

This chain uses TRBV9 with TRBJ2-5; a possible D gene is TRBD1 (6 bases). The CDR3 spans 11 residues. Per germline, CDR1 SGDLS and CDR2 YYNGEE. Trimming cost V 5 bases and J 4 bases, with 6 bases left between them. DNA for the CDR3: TGTGCCAGCAGAGGGGGAGAGACCCAGTACTTC. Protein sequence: CASRGGETQYF.

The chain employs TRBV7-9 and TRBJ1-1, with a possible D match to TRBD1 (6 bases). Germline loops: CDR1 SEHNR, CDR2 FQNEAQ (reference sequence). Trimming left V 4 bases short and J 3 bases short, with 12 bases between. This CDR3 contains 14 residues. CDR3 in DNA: TGTGCCAGCAGCTCGACACAGGGTTACACTGAAGCTTTCTTT. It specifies CASSSTQGYTEAFF. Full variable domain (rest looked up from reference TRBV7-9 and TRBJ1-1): DTGVSQNPRHKITKRGQNVTFRCDPISEHNRLYWYRQTLGQGPEFLTYFQNEAQLEKSRLLSDRFSAERPKGSFSTLEIQRTEQGDSAMYLCASSSTQGYTEAFFGQGTRLTVV.

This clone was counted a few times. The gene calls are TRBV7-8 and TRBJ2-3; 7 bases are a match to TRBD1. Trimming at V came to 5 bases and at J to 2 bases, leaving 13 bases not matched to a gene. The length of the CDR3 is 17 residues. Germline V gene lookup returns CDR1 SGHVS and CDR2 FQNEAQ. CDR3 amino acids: CASSPFLDRAHTDTQYF. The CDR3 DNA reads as TGTGCCAGCAGCCCGTTCCTTGACAGGGCCCACACAGATACGCAGTATTTT.

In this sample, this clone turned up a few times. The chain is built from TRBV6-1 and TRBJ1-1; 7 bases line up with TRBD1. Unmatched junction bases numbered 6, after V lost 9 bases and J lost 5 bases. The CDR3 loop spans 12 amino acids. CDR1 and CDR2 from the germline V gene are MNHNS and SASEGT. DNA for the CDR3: TGTGCCAGTAAACAGGGGTGGACTGAAGCTTTCTTT. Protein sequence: CASKQGWTEAFF.

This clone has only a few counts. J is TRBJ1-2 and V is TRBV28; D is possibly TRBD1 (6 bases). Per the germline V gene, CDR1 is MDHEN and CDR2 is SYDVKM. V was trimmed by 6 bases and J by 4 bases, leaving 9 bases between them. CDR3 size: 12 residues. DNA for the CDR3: TGTGCCAGCAGCCAGGGGACCTATGGCTACACCTTC. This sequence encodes CASSQGTYGYTF.

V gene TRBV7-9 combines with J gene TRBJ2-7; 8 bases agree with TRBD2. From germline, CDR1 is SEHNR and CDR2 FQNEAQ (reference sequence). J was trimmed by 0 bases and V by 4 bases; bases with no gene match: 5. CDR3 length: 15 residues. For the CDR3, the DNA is TGTGCCAGCAGCTCGACTAGCGTTAACTCCTACGAGCAGTACTTC. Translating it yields CASSSTSVNSYEQYF.

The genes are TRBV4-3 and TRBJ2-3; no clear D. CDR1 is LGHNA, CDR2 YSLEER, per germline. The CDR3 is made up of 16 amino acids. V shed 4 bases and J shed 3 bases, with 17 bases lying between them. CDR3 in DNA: TGCGCCAGCAGCCTACTCCATGAACCCGGGACAGATACGCAGTATTTT. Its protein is CASSLLHEPGTDTQYF.

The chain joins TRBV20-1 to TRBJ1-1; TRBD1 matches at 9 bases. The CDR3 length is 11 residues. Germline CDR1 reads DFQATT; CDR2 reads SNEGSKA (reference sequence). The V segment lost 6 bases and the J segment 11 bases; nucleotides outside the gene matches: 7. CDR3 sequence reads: CSAGRDREAFF. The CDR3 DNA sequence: TGCAGTGCCGGGAGGGACAGGGAGGCTTTCTTT.

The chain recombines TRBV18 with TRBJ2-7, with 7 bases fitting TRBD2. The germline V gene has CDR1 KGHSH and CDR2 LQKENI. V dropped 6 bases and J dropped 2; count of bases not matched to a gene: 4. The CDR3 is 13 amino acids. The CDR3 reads CASSSGTPYEQYF. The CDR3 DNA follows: TGTGCCAGCTCGAGCGGGACCCCCTACGAGCAGTACTTC.

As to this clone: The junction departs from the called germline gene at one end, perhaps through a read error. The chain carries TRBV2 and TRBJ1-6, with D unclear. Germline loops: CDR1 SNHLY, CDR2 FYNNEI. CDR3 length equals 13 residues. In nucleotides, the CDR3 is TGTGCCAGCAGAGAAGTCCCAAATTCACCCCTCCACTTT. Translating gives CASREVPNSPLHF. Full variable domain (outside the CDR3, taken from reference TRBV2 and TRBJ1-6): EPEVTQTPSHQVTQMGQEVILRCVPISNHLYFYWYRQILGQKVEFLVSFYNNEISEKSEIFDDQFSVERPDGSNFTLKIRSTKLEDSAMYFCASREVPNSPLHFGNGTRLTVT.

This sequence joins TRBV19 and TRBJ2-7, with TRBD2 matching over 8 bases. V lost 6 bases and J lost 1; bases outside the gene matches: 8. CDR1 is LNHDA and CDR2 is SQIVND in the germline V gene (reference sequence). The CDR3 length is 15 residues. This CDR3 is CASSLVVAGSYEQYF. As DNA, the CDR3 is TGTGCCAGTAGCCTGGTGGTAGCGGGATCCTACGAGCAGTACTTC.

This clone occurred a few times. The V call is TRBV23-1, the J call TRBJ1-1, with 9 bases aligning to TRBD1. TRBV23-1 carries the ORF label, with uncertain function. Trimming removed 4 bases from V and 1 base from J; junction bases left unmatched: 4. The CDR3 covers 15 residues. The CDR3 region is CASSPPGQGNTEAFF. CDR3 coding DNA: TGCGCCAGCAGTCCCCCGGGACAGGGGAACACTGAAGCTTTCTTT.

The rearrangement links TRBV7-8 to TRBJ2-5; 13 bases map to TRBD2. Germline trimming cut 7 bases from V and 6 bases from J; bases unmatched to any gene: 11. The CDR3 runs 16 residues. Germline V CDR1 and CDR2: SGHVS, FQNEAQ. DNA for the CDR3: TGTGCCAGCACCACACTAGCGGGAGGGCCATCAAAGACCCAGTACTTC. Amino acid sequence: CASTTLAGGPSKTQYF.